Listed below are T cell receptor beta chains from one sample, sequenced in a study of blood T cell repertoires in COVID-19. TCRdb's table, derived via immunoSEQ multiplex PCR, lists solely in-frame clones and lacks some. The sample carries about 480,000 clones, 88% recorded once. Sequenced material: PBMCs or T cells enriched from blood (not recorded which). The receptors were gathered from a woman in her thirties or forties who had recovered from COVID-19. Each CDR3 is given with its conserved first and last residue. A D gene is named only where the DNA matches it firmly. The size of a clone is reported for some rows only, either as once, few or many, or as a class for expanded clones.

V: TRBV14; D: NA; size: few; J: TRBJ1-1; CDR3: CASSHVPGGLAFF; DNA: TGTGCCAGCAGCCATGTACCCGGGGGGTTAGCTTTCTTT
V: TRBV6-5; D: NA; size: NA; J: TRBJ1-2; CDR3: CASSYEGRGGYTF; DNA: TGTGCCAGCAGTTACGAAGGCAGGGGTGGCTACACCTTC
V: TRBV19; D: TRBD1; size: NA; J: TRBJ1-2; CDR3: CASTPLDRESGYTF; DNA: TGTGCCAGTACCCCCCTGGACAGGGAATCTGGCTACACCTTC
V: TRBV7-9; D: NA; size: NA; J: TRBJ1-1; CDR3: CASSSQGPGKAFF; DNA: TGTGCCAGCAGCTCCCAAGGGCCAGGGAAAGCTTTCTTT
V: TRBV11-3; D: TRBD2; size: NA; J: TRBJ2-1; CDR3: CASSDRSGRYSDEQFF; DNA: TGTGCCAGCAGCGACCGAAGCGGGAGGTACTCAGATGAGCAGTTCTTC
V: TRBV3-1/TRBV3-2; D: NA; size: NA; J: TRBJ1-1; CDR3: CASTLGGMNTEAFF; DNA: TGTGCCAGCACCCTTGGAGGCATGAACACTGAAGCTTTCTTT
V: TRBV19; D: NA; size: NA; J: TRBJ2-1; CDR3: CASSIWRNQANEQFF; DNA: TGTGCCAGTAGTATATGGCGAAACCAGGCCAATGAGCAGTTCTTC
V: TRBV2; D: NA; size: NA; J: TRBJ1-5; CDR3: CASSRSETSGGNQPQHF; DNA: TGTGCCAGCAGCAGATCTGAGACCTCCGGGGGCAATCAGCCCCAGCATTTT
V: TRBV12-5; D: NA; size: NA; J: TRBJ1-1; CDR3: CASVLDTEAFF; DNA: TGTGCTAGTGTCCTCGACACTGAAGCTTTCTTT
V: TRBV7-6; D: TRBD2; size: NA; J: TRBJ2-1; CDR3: CASSLGLAGYNEQFF; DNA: TGTGCCAGCAGCTTAGGGCTAGCGGGCTACAATGAGCAGTTCTTC
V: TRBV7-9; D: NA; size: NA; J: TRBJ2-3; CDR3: CASSLAFGQGSDTQYF; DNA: TGTGCCAGCAGCTTAGCGTTTGGGCAGGGCTCAGATACGCAGTATTTT
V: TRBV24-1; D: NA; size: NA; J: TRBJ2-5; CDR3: CATSDLAPSEPYQETQYF; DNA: TGTGCCACCAGTGACCTCGCTCCTAGCGAGCCGTACCAAGAGACCCAGTACTTC
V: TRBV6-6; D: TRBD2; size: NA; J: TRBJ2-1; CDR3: CASRHAAGASYNEQFF; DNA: TGTGCCAGCAGACATGCAGCGGGAGCCTCCTACAATGAGCAGTTCTTC
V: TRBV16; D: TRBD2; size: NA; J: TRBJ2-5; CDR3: CASSQSSLAGGQETQYF; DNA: TGTGCCAGCAGCCAATCGTCACTAGCGGGAGGCCAAGAGACCCAGTACTTC
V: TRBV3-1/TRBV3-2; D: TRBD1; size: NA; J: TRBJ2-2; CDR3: CASSAFGTGNTGELFF; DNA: TGTGCCAGCAGCGCCTTCGGGACAGGGAACACCGGGGAGCTGTTTTTT
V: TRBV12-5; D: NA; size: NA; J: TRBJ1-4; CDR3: CASGPTGATNEKLFF; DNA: TGTGCTAGTGGTCCCACAGGAGCAACTAATGAAAAACTGTTTTTT
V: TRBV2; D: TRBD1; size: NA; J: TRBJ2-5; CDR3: CASSRTGQETQYF; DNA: TGTGCCAGCAGTAGGACAGGACAAGAGACCCAGTACTTC
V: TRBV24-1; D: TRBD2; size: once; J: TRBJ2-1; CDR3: CATSERTSGRSYNEQFF; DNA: TGTGCCACCAGTGAGAGGACTAGCGGGAGATCCTACAATGAGCAGTTCTTC
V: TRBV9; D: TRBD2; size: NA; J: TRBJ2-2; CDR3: CASSRTSGSGAGELFF; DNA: TGTGCCAGCAGCCGGACTAGCGGGAGTGGGGCCGGGGAGCTGTTTTTT
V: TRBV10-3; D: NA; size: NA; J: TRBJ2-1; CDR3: CAISRLSPVNEQFF; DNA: TGTGCCATCAGCAGGCTCTCCCCCGTGAATGAGCAGTTCTTC
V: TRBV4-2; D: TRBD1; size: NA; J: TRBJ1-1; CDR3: CASSQDRGLNTEAFF; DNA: TGTGCCAGCAGCCAAGACAGGGGGCTTAACACTGAAGCTTTCTTT
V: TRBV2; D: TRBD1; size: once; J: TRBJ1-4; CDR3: CASSPPGQGSTNEKLFF; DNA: TGTGCCAGCTCTCCGCCCGGACAGGGATCAACTAATGAAAAACTGTTTTTT
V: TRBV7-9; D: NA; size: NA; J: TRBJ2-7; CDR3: CASSLTSPSSYEQYF; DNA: TGTGCCAGCAGCTTAACTAGCCCAAGCTCCTACGAGCAGTACTTC
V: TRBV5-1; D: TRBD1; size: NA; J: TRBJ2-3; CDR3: CASSLDGTGWIDTQYF; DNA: TGCGCCAGCAGCTTGGATGGGACAGGATGGATAGATACGCAGTATTTT
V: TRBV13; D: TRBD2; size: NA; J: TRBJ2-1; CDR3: CASSEEEREGGNEQLF; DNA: TGTGCCAGCAGCGAAGAGGAGCGGGAGGGTGGGAATGAGCAGCTCTTC
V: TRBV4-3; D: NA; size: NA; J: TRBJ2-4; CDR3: CASSQSSGSGNIQYF; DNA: TGCGCCAGCAGCCAAAGTTCGGGGAGTGGAAACATTCAGTACTTC
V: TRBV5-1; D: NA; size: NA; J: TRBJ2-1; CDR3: CASSSGRDTKHYNEQFF; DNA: TGCGCCAGCAGCTCGGGCAGGGACACAAAGCACTACAATGAGCAGTTCTTC
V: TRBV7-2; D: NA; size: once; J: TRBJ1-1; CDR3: CASSLRQQGNTEAFF; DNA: TGTGCCAGCAGCTTGCGGCAACAGGGGAACACTGAAGCTTTCTTT
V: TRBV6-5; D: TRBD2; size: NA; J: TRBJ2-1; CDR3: CASSSGSREFF; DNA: TGTGCCAGCAGTAGCGGGAGCCGGGAGTTCTTC
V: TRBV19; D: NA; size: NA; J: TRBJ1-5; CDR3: CASSLRDTYSNQPQHF; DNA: TGTGCCAGTAGCCTCCGGGACACTTATAGCAATCAGCCCCAGCATTTT
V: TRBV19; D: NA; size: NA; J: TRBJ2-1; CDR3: CASRAGFNEQFF; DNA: TGTGCCAGTCGGGCAGGGTTCAATGAGCAGTTCTTC